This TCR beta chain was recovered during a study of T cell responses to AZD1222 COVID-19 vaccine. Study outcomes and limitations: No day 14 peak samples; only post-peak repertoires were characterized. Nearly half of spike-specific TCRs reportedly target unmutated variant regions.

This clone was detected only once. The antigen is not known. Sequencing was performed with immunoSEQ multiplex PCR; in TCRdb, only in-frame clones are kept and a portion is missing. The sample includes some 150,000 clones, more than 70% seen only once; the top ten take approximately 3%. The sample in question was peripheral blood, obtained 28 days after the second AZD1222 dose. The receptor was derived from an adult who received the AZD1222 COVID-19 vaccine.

Here the CDR3 DNA reads TGCGCCAGCAGTCAATCCAGACGGAGGATCAGATATCAGCCCCAGCATTTT. Translated: CASSQSRRRIRYQPQHF. The J gene is TRBJ1-5, the V gene TRBV23-1; D is ambiguous. TRBV23-1 is placed among ORFs of uncertain function. The CDR3 length is 17 residues. Trimming stripped 0 bases from V and 5 bases from J, with 17 bases between.